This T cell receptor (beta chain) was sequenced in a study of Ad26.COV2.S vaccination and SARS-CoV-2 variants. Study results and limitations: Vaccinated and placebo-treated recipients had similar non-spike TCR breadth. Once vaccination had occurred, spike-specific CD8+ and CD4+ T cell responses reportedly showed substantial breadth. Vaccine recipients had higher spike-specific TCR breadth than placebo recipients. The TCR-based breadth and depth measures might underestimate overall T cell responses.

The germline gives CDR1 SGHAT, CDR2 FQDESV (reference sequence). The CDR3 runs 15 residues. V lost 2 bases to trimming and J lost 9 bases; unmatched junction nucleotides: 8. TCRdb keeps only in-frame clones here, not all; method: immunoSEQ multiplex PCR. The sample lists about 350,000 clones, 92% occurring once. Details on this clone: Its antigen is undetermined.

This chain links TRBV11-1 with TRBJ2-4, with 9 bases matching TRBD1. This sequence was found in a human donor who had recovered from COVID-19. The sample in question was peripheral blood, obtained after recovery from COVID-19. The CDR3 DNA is TGTGCCAGCAGCTTAAGACCGGGACAGGGAGGCATTCAGTACTTC. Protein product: CASSLRPGQGGIQYF.